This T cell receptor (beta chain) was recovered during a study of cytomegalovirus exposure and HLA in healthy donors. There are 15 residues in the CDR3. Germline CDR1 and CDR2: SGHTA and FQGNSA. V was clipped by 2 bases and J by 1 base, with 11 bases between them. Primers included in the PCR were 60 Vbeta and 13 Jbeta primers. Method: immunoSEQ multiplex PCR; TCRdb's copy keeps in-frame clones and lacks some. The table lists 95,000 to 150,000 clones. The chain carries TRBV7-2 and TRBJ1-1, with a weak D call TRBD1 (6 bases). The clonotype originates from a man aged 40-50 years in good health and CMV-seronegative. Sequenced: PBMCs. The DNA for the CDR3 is TGTGCCAGCAGCTTAAGGACAGCCTGGAACACTGAAGCTTTCTTT. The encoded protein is CASSLRTAWNTEAFF.